The 7 T cell receptor beta chains listed next were all sequenced from one sample in a study of blood T cell repertoires in COVID-19. The method was immunoSEQ multiplex PCR; TCRdb's version includes in-frame clones alone and lacks a portion of them. Among approximately 530,000 clones listed, roughly nine tenths were seen once. Sequencing was done on a sample of peripheral blood. The receptor set was obtained from a woman aged 45-65 years with COVID-19, enrolled during active disease.

This clone was observed a single time. The chain has TRBV2 and TRBJ1-3; D unresolved. This CDR3 spans 15 amino acids. V gave up 4 bases and J gave up 0 bases, with 10 bases separating them. Germline CDR1 reads SNHLY; CDR2 reads FYNNEI. CDR3 nucleotides: TGTGCCAGCAGTGGGAGTAAGAGCTCTGGAAACACCATATATTTT. It yields the protein CASSGSKSSGNTIYF.

The chain has TRBV13 and TRBJ1-2; maybe TRBD1 (6 bases). V lost 2 bases and J 2 bases, leaving 12 bases between the germline ends. The CDR3 spans 15 residues. Germline assignment: CDR1 PRHDT and CDR2 FYEKMQ (reference sequence). CDR3 in amino acids: CASSLTWTVNYGYTF. The CDR3 region has the DNA TGTGCCAGCAGCTTAACCTGGACAGTAAACTATGGCTACACCTTC.

The chain uses TRBV9 and TRBJ1-3; TRBD1 matches 9 bases. This CDR3 spans 16 amino acids. Trimming cost V 2 bases and J 4 bases; bases outside gene matches: 7. CDR1 and CDR2 from the germline V gene are SGDLS and YYNGEE. DNA for the CDR3: TGTGCCAGCAGCGTTACCGACAGGGGGGCAGGAAACACCATATATTTT. This encodes CASSVTDRGAGNTIYF.

V gene TRBV5-1 combines with J gene TRBJ2-7; 11 bases are a match to TRBD1. CDR1 SGHRS and CDR2 YFSETQ come from the germline V gene. CDR3 length equals 17 residues. J lost 2 bases, V lost 4 bases, and 11 bases had no gene match. The CDR3 DNA follows: TGCGCCAGCAGCCTAAACGCCGGGGACAGGGGGACCTACGAGCAGTACTTC. As protein: CASSLNAGDRGTYEQYF.

V gene TRBV6-5 combines with J gene TRBJ2-7; the D gene is possibly TRBD1 (5 bases). Germline V CDR1 and CDR2: MNHEY, SVGAGI. Trimming left V 7 bases short and J 4 bases short, with 14 bases between. CDR3 length: 13 residues. CDR3 nucleotides: TGTGCCAGCACTCGGGCAGGGATGTACGAGCAGTACTTC. Amino acids: CASTRAGMYEQYF.

The V call is TRBV5-1, the J call TRBJ1-1; a possible D gene is TRBD1 (6 bases). V gave up 0 bases and J gave up 5 bases, with 11 bases separating them. The CDR3 runs 14 residues. Germline CDR1 and CDR2: SGHRS and YFSETQ. As DNA, the CDR3 is TGCGCCAGCAGCTTGGTTGCAGGGGTGACTGAAGCTTTCTTT. Residues: CASSLVAGVTEAFF.

This sequence joins TRBV2 and TRBJ1-5; 9 bases fit TRBD1. The CDR3 consists of 17 residues. Germline V gene sequence: CDR1 SNHLY, CDR2 FYNNEI. The trim removed 5 bases at V and 0 bases at J, leaving 8 bases unmatched. The CDR3 here is CASSRGQGGHSNQPQHF. CDR3 in DNA: TGTGCCAGCAGTCGGGGACAGGGAGGACATAGCAATCAGCCCCAGCATTTT.